Sequencing of this T cell receptor beta chain was carried out in a study of shared clonotypes between healthy human individuals (dated by TCRdb to the early 2020s). Study-level background: The cohort included three men and a couple of women between 18 and 49 years of age. For each donor, CD4 naive and CD4 memory were each run on three plates, CD8 naive on two plates, and CD8 memory on one plate. To estimate repertoire size and how much clonotype sharing occurs between individuals, the study deeply sequenced the blood TCR repertoires of about five healthy adults. To increase sequencing depth and limit assay-specific biases, TCR repertoire library preparation and sequencing were carried out by different laboratories using diverse techniques. Between about 0.85 and 9.5 billion PBMCs per donor were obtained by leukapheresis.

What the study reported, not specific to this receptor: Based on pairwise subsampling, the degree of clonotype sharing among donors was expected to be affected by sequencing depth. Larger estimated clonotype richness was generally found for naive subsets than for memory subsets. Across a few donors, roughly 5% of naive CD4, around 3.3% of naive CD8, 2.3% of memory CD4, and 0.4% of memory CD8 clonotypes were shared. Compared with non-shared clonotypes, the clonotypes found in all four sorted-subset donors had higher generation probabilities. The genetic and exposure-history diversity represented was limited by the small number of donors. Only blood was sampled, and tissue TCR repertoires likely differ from those in blood. Incomplete sequencing was indicated by rarefaction of sorted-subset datasets, despite the large sequencing depth.

TCR CDR3 regions were amplified from genomic DNA by multiplex PCR using the deep immunoSEQ assay. Extracted genomic DNA from each cell subset was spread evenly across all wells of several immunoSEQ 96-well plates, with each plate serving as a replicate. Each replicate PCR for sorted subsets received approximately 200 ng genomic DNA, equal to 30,000 or so T cell genomes. The purified libraries were quantified using a Qubit 3.0 fluorometer, sized with a Bioanalyzer 2100, and then quantified again using the KAPA Library Quantification kit. Every immunoSEQ 96-well plate was sequenced on a dedicated single-read 150-cycle Illumina NextSeq 550 flow cell. From the authors' description of their analysis: Because the immunoSEQ output held only junctional sequences and lacked quality scores, the filtering could not match the filtering applied to full-length reads. Sequences were annotated with PyIR, a Python wrapper for IgBLAST v1.9, and V/J genes and CDR3 were assigned using IMGT germline references. Any read was removed if the V/J assignment was weak (E-value above 1e-6), the CDR3 was missing, or the read contained stop codons, out-of-frame junctions, or ambiguous translated residues. V3J clonotypes were defined as sequences sharing an identical inferred V gene, J gene, and CDR3 amino acid sequence. Percentage overlap between repertoires was computed as shared unique clonotypes divided by the size of the smaller repertoire. Repertoire richness was assessed with RTK rarefaction, the Chao1 estimator, and Recon v2.1 estimates of unobserved clonotypes. OLGA was used to compute generation probabilities for all TCRbeta clonotypes that the gDNA method yielded from a few donors. What TCRdb holds here is the immuneACCESS table cut down to in-frame rearrangements. Part of the clones is not present; checked against another copy, under half of the missing clones reflect an unresolved V gene, and the others are unexplained. V and J calls and clone size follow that table, whereas D and trimming were derived from the DNA. The sample table holds some 800,000 clones, of which over 90% were seen once. The ten largest clonotypes hold 20% to 30% of the sample.

Details on this clone: Its antigen remains unidentified. No much larger clone is present one base from it, and per-base qualities are unavailable.

For the CD8 naive samples, CD45RO-negative cells were positively selected for CCR7, yielding a CD45RA+CCR7+ population from which TemRA cells were excluded. Donors were healthy HIV-negative adults with no recently reported acute infections or vaccinations. Every donor was a Caucasian adult living in Nashville, Tennessee, USA. After blood collection by leukapheresis, PBMCs were isolated using Ficoll-Histopaque density gradient centrifugation and then cryopreserved in the vapor phase of liquid nitrogen. Purity and quantity of every magnetically sorted T cell population were checked by analytical flow cytometry. Genomic DNA was isolated from each sorted fraction and quantified by UV absorbance on a Nanodrop 2000c. V is cut by 1 base and J by 1 base, and the space between the germline ends is 14 bases. CDR1 and CDR2 are read off the germline V gene (reference sequence) as SGHNT and YYREEE. The CDR3 measures 16 amino acids from cysteine to phenylalanine. The entry retains the CDR3 DNA only, 48 bases that are in frame from base 1.

The chain is encoded by TRBV5-4 joined to TRBJ2-5; possibly the D gene is TRBD2, per 6 matching bases. The sample taken for sequencing was naive CD8+ T cells sorted from blood. Reading the label with the study, this specimen's cell subset or site is: CD45RA+CCR7+. The receptor was derived from a man aged 25-45 years in good health. The CDR3 reads as follows: CASSLFGRDSQETQYF. The nucleotide sequence reads as follows: TGTGCCAGCAGCTTGTTCGGCCGGGACTCCCAAGAGACCCAGTACTTC.